This TCR beta chain stems from a study of cytomegalovirus exposure and HLA in healthy donors. V shed 5 bases, J shed 10 bases, and the junction held 9 bases outside the gene matches. Germline V gives CDR1 SGHRS, CDR2 YFSETQ. CDR3 size: 13 residues. PCR amplification relied on 60 Vbeta primers (plus 13 Jbeta primers). Clones were read by immunoSEQ multiplex PCR, and TCRdb kept only the in-frame ones, dropping some. The table has 150,000 to 200,000 clones, 60% to 85% seen once. Comment on this clone: The antigen remains unidentified.

Study-wide findings and caveats: Common viral pathogens seemed, in a later analysis, to connect with several of the most significant clusters. Immune exposure information comprised only CMV serostatus.

The rearrangement links TRBV5-1 to TRBJ2-1; 7 bases align to TRBD1. Sample: PBMCs. This sequence was found in a man aged 25-45 years in good health and CMV-seropositive. The CDR3 nucleotides read TGCGCCAGCAGTTTAACAGGGGAACGGGAGCAGTTCTTC. This encodes CASSLTGEREQFF.